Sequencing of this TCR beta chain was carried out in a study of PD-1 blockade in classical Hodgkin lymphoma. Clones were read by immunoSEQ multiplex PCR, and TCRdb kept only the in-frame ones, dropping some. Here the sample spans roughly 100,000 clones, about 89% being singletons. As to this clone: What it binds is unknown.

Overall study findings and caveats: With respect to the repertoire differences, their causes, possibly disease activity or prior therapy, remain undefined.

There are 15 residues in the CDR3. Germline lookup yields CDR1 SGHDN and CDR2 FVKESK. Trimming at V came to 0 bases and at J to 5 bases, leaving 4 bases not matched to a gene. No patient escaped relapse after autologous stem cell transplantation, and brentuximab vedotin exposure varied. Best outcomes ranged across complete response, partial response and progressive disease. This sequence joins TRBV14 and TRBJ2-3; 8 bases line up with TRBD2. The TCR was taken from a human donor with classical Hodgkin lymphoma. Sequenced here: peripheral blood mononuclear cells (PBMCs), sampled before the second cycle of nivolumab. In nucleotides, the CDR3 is TGTGCCAGCAGCCAAGAGTCAGCGGGGGAAGATACGCAGTATTTT. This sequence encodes CASSQESAGEDTQYF.